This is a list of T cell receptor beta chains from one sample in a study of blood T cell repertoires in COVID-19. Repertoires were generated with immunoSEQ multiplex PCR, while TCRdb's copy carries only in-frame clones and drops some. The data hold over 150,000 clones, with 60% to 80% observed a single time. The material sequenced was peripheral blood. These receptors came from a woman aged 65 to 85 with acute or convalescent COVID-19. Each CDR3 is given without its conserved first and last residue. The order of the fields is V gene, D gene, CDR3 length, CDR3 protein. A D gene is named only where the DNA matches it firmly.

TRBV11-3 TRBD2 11 ASSSAGVATQY
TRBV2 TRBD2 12 ASTREGLHNEQF
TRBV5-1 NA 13 ASSLRTGNNSPLH
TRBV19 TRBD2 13 ASRKLAGGQETQY
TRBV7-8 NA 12 ASSSSRFIETQY
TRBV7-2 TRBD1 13 ASSLDRTGVDGYT
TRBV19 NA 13 ASTMWQGVDQPQH
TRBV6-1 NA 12 ASSDPGLNQPQH
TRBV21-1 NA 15 ASSKGELAGGKETQY
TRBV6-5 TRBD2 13 ASPGLAGGTDTQY
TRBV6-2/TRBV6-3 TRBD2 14 ASSYYLASGSSEQF
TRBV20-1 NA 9 SARGGHTIY
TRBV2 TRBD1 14 ASRPGTGEGTGELF
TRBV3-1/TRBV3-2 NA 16 ASSQAPPGGGGSETQY
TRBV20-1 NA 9 SAPRADTQY
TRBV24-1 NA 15 ATSGLWDGKGPGELF
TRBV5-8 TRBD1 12 ASSWGQLRGGYT
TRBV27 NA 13 ASSFSRGSTDTQY
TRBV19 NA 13 ASSQTGPPDSPLH
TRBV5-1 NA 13 ASSLEGQGTDTQY
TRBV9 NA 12 ASSVDAGYYGYT
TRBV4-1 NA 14 ASSQVIAGRWETQY
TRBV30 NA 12 AWSFGHSRSPLH
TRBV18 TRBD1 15 ASSPSTGGKNTGELF
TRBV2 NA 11 ASGLSGFEKLF
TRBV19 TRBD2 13 ASSVGTSGTYEQY
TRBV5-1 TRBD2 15 ASSIRTSGTNTGELF
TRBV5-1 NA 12 ASSLGQSSYEQY
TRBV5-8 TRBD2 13 ASSLVSSGHVEQF
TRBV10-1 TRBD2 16 ASSRRVSGLAGEDTQY
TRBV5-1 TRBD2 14 ASSLGRLAEAYEQY
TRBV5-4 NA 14 ASSLFRFGEDYGYT
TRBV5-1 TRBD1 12 ASRTGGEYEKLF
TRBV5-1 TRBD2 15 ASSTTAGTSGSGEQF
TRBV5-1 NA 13 ASSFDRSPNEKLF
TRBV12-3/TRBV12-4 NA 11 ASIEGGYNEQF
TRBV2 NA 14 ASSELLQTAGQPQH
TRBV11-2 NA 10 ASSLQLTEAF
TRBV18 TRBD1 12 ASSDYRGPYEQY
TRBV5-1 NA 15 ASSTSSQTVGHEKLF
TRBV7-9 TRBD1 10 ASGGQGKGYT
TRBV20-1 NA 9 SAQGHTEAF
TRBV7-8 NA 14 ASSLAQSGGSNTQY
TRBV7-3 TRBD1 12 ASSPGTGSYEQY
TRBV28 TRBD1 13 ASSFGGQGAGWAF
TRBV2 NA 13 AIPGQASLDTEAF
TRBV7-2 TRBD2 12 ASSLSGSSYEQY
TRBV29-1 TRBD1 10 SKGGDNYGYT
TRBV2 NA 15 ASSEAIGTGQDYEQY
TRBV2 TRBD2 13 ASSPFSGRSETQY
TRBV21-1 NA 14 ASSKVGQGRKHEQY
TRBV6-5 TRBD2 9 ATNRGGAQY
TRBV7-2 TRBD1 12 ASSGGTGPYGYT
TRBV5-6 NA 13 ASSFNGRTGSGAF